This T cell receptor (beta chain) is from a study of cytomegalovirus exposure and HLA in healthy donors. Study-wide findings and caveats: The study had only CMV serostatus as immune exposure information. Later analysis identified a missense DCLRE1C variant that was linked to TCR beta V- and J-gene trimming.

The CDR3 length is 14 residues. Per germline, CDR1 SGHTA and CDR2 FQGNSA. The ends were cut back, 6 bases at V and 4 bases at J, with 13 bases in the middle. Notes on this clone: The antigen is undetermined.

Researchers ran the PCR with 60 Vbeta and 13 Jbeta primers. This table comes from immunoSEQ multiplex PCR, and its TCRdb copy is limited to in-frame clones, with some not included. The table records roughly 140,000 clones, 82% of them present only once. V and J are TRBV7-2 and TRBJ1-3, with TRBD1 as a possible D gene (6 bases). This sequence originates from a woman aged 45-60 years in good health and CMV-seropositive. Specimen: PBMCs. DNA for the CDR3: TGTGCCAGCAGTCCCAGGACAGCCGGAAACACCATATATTTT. Translation: CASSPRTAGNTIYF.